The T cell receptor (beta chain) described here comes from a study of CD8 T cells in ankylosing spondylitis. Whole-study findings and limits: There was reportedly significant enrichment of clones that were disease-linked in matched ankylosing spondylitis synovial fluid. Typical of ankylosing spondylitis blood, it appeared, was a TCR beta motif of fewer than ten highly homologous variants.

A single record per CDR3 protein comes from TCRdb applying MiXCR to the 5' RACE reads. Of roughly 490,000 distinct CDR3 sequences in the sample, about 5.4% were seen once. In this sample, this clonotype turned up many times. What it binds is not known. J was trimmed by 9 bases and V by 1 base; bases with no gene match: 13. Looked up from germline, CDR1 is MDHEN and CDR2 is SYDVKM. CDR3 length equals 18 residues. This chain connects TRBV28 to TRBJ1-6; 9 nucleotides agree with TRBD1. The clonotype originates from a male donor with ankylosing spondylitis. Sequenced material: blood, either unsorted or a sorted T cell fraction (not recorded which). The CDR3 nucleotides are TGTGCCAGCAGTTTATCTGGGGTAACAGGGGGCGTGTTTTCACCCCTCCACTTT. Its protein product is CASSLSGVTGGVFSPLHF.